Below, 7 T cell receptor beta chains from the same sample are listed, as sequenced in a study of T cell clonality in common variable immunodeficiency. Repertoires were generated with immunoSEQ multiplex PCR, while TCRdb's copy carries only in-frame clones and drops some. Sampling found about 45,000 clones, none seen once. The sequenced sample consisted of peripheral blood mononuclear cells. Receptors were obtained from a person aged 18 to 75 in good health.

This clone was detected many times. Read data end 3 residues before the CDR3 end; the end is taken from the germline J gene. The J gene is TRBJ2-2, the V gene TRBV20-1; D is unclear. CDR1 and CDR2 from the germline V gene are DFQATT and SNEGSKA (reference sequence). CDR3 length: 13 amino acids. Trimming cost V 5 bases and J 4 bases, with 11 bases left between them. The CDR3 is CSAAKNPTGELFF. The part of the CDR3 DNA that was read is TGCAGTGCTGCGAAAAACCCCACCGGGGAG.

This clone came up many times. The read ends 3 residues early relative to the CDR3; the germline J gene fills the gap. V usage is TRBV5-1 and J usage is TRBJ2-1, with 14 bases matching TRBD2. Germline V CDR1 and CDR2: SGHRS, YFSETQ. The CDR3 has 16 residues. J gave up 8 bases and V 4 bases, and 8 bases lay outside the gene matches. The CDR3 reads CASSLGTSGSSHEQFF. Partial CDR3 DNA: TGCGCCAGCAGCCTAGGGACTAGCGGGAGTAGCCATGAG.

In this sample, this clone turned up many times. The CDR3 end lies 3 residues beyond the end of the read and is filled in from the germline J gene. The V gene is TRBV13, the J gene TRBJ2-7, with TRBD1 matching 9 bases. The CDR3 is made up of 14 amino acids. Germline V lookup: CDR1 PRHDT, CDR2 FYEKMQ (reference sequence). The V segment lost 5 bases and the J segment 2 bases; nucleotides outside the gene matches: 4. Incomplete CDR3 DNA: TGTGCCAGCAGCCCACAGGGGGCGGCCTACGAG. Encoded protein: CASSPQGAAYE. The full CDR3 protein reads CASSPQGAAYEQYF. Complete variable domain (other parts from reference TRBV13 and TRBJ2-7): AAGVIQSPRHLIKEKRETATLKCYPIPRHDTVYWYQQGPGQDPQFLISFYEKMQSDKGSIPDRFSAQQFSDYHSELNMSSLELGDSALYFCASSPQGAAYEQYFGPGTRLTVT.

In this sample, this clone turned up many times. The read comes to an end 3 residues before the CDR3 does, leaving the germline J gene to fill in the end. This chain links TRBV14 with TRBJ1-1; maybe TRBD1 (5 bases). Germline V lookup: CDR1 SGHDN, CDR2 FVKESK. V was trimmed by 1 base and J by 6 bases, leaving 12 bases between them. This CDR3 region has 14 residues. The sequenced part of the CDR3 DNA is TGTGCCAGCAGCCAAGTAGCCCGGGGGGCTGAA. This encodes CASSQVARGAE. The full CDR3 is CASSQVARGAEAFF.

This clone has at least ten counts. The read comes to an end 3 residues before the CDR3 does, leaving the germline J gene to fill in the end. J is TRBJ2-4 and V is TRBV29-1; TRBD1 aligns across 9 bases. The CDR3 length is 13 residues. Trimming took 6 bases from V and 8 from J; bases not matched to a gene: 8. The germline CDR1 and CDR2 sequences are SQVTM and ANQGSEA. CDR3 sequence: CSVGQGGMDIQYF. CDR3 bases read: TGCAGCGTGGGACAGGGAGGTATGGACATT.

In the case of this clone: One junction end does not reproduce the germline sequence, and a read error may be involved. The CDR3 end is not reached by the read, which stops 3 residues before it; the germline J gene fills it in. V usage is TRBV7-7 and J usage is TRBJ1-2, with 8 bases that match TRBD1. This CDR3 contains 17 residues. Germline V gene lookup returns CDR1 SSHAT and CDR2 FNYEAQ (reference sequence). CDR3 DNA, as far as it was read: TGTGCTAGCAGCTTAGCCCCGGACAGGGAGCTACCCAATGAC. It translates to CASSLAPDRELPND. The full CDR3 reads CASSLAPDRELPNDYTF.

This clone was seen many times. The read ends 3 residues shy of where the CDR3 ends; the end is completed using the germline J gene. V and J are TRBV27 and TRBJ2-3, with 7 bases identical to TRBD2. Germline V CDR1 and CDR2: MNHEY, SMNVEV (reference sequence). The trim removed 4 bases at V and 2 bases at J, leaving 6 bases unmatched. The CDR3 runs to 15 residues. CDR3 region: CASSSAAGITDTQYF. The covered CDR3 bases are TGTGCCAGCAGTTCAGCAGCGGGAATCACAGATACG.